This T cell receptor (beta chain) was observed in a study of OX40 agonist ivuxolimab in advanced cancers. V shed 0 bases and J shed 4 bases, with 9 bases lying between them. This CDR3 is 14 amino acids long. The germline gives CDR1 MNHEY, CDR2 SMNVEV (reference sequence). Measured with immunoSEQ multiplex PCR; TCRdb has only the in-frame clones, and not every one. The sample yields 20,000 to 30,000 clones, 80% to 90% seen once. The chain couples TRBV27 to TRBJ1-1; D possibly corresponds to TRBD1 (5 bases). The source is an adult with an advanced solid tumor such as melanoma, head and neck, liver or kidney cancer. The sample here was CD4+ or CD8+ T cells sorted from blood, taken in a trial of the OX40 agonist ivuxolimab. CDR3 DNA sequence: TGTGCCAGCAGTTTATCGTGGGGCGGCACTGAAGCTTTCTTT. Translating it yields CASSLSWGGTEAFF.